What follows are 9 T cell receptor beta chains derived from one specimen sequenced in a study of cytomegalovirus exposure and HLA in healthy donors. The PCR made use of 60 Vbeta and 13 Jbeta primers. Using immunoSEQ multiplex PCR, the repertoire was profiled, and TCRdb retains in-frame clones only, with some absent. Its clone listing holds approximately 37,000 clones. Material for sequencing was PBMCs. Every receptor here comes from a man aged 40-49 years in good health and CMV-seropositive.

The chain is built from TRBV19 and TRBJ2-1; 16 bases agree with TRBD2. CDR3 length: 16 amino acids. V lost 4 bases and J lost 12; bases outside the gene matches: 9. Germline V lookup: CDR1 LNHDA, CDR2 SQIVND (reference sequence). CDR3 nucleotides: TGTGCCAGTAGTAAGGGGACTAGCGGGAGGGTTCGGGGGCAGTTCTTC. Its translation is CASSKGTSGRVRGQFF.

V usage is TRBV28 and J usage is TRBJ2-7; TRBD2 aligns across 9 bases. Germline CDR1 MDHEN, CDR2 SYDVKM. The CDR3 runs to 16 residues. The junction had 11 bases not matched to a gene; V was cut back by 1 base and J by 7 bases. The CDR3 reads CASSLSGGGVPREQYF. The CDR3 DNA is TGTGCCAGCAGTTTATCCGGCGGGGGGGTCCCTCGGGAGCAGTACTTC.

This clone is called medium-sized (0.01 to 0.1%) based on its frequency. The V gene is TRBV19, the J gene TRBJ2-7; 7 bases align to TRBD1. This CDR3 region has 13 residues. Germline V gene sequence: CDR1 LNHDA, CDR2 SQIVND (reference sequence). Trimming cost V 4 bases and J 2 bases; bases outside gene matches: 2. The DNA of the CDR3 is TGTGCCAGTAGTAGGGACAGAGCCTACGAGCAGTACTTC. It is translated as CASSRDRAYEQYF.

V and J are TRBV19 and TRBJ1-1, with D possibly being TRBD1 (5 bases). Germline V lookup: CDR1 LNHDA, CDR2 SQIVND (reference sequence). The CDR3 loop spans 16 amino acids. V was clipped by 7 bases and J by 5 bases, with 23 bases between them. The CDR3 DNA reads TGTGCCAGTAAAATAGGTGGGGGGACTACGGGGACTGAAGCTTTCTTT. Protein: CASKIGGGTTGTEAFF.

The chain employs TRBV5-4 and TRBJ1-2; 9 nucleotides line up with TRBD1. V lost 3 bases, J lost 6 bases, and 9 bases stayed unmatched. Germline V gene sequence: CDR1 SGHNT, CDR2 YYREEE (reference sequence). CDR3 length equals 15 residues. The CDR3: CASSSGQGGSDGYTF. The DNA for the CDR3 is TGTGCCAGCAGCTCGGGACAGGGAGGATCCGATGGCTACACCTTC.

CDR3 coding DNA: TGCGCCAGCAGCCAAGATGAGGCGGGAGGGGGGCGCGAGCAGTACTTC. Translated, it gives CASSQDEAGGGREQYF. This chain connects TRBV4-1 to TRBJ2-7, with 9 bases aligning to TRBD2. CDR3 size: 16 residues. V was pared by 0 bases and J by 6 bases, with 9 bases of the junction left unmatched. CDR1 is MGHRA, CDR2 YSYEKL, per germline.

The V and J genes are TRBV27 and TRBJ1-2; 7 positions agree with TRBD1. With 0 bases clipped from V and 4 bases from J, the junction kept 2 bases outside the gene matches. Germline assignment: CDR1 MNHEY and CDR2 SMNVEV (reference sequence). The CDR3 sequence is 14 residues long. As DNA, the CDR3 is TGTGCCAGCAGTTTATCGGGACAGATCTATGGCTACACCTTC. This sequence encodes CASSLSGQIYGYTF.

The chain carries TRBV7-9 and TRBJ1-1; TRBD1 aligns across 7 bases. With V trimmed by 1 base and J by 4 bases, 6 bases remained unmatched. CDR3 length equals 15 residues. Germline V gene data show CDR1 as SEHNR and CDR2 as FQNEAQ (reference sequence). The CDR3 DNA sequence: TGTGCCAGCAGCTTAGTGTCAGGGGGTGGCACTGAAGCTTTCTTT. Translation gives CASSLVSGGGTEAFF.

The chain links TRBV7-9 to TRBJ2-3; 7 nucleotides line up with TRBD1. Germline-derived CDR1 and CDR2 are SEHNR and FQNEAQ (reference sequence). With V trimmed by 5 bases and J by 3 bases, 8 bases remained unmatched. The CDR3 has 15 amino acids. The CDR3 sequence is CASSVNRQGTDTQYF. The CDR3 DNA is TGTGCCAGCAGCGTCAATCGACAGGGTACAGATACGCAGTATTTT.